This entry features one T cell receptor beta chain sequence. V dropped 1 base and J dropped 8 bases, with 11 bases sitting between them. This CDR3 has 14 amino acids. Germline CDR1 LNHNV, CDR2 YYDKDF (reference sequence). The record originates from a study of immune evolution from preneoplasia to lung adenocarcinoma. The overall study: HLA loss of heterozygosity: under 7.5% AIS, 15% MIA, around 35% ADC, none AAH.

The data were produced by immunoSEQ multiplex PCR, yet TCRdb's version contains in-frame clones alone and is incomplete. The table shows about 9,500 clones, with 85% to 90% occurring only once. Patient tissue came from resections in Japan or China, 2014–2017. J is TRBJ1-4 and V is TRBV15; the D gene is possibly TRBD1 (5 bases). This TCR was recovered from a person aged 70 to 85 with invasive lung adenocarcinoma. What was sequenced was FFPE invasive lung adenocarcinoma tissue. DNA for the CDR3: TGTGCCACCAGCAGAGGGGGGGGAGAGGAAAAACTGTTTTTT. Its translation: CATSRGGGEEKLFF.